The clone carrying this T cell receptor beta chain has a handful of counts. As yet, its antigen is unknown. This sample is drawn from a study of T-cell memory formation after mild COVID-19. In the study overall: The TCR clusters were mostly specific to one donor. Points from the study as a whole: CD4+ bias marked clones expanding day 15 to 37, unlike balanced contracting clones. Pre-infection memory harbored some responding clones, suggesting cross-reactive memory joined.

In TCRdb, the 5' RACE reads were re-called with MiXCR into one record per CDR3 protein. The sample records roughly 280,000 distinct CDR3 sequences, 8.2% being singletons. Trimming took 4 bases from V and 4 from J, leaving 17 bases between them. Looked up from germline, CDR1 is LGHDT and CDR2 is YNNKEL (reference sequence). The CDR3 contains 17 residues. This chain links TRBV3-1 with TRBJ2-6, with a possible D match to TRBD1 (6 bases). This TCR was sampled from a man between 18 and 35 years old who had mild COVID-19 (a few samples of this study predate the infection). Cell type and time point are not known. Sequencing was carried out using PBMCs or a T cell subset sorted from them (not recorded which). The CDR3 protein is CASSPTSTGDGANVLTF. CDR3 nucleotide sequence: TGTGCCAGCAGCCCTACATCGACAGGCGACGGGGCCAACGTCCTGACTTTC.